This T cell receptor (beta chain) derives from a study of neurological immune-mediated disorders. The unsorted libraries had their origin in 2 million PBMCs stored at -80 C. In its sample, this clonotype is medium-sized. The antigen remains undetermined. 5'RACE employing 10-nucleotide random UMIs yielded the cDNA. Every sequencing run produced over 190 million TCR-beta sequences, and the sequences from any one run covered 15-18 subjects. TCRdb analysed the 5' RACE reads with MiXCR anew, one entry per CDR3 protein. The table records 46,000 or so distinct CDR3 sequences, about 9.4% of them present only once. Study conclusions and caveats: Multiple sclerosis, the disease with the least TCR clonal expansion, fell below healthy controls, whereas HTLV-1-associated myelopathy showed the most.

The material sequenced was PBMCs. This receptor was obtained from a woman in her thirties or forties with HTLV-1-associated myelopathy (HAM/TSP).

The CDR3 spells CASTSTASDTQYF. The CDR3 DNA follows: TGTGCCAGCACGTCCACAGCATCAGATACGCAGTATTTT. The chain is built from TRBV7-2 and TRBJ2-3, with D unresolved. The V end was cut by 7 bases, the J end by 4 bases, with 12 bases between. Germline V gene data show CDR1 as SGHTA and CDR2 as FQGNSA. The CDR3 length is 13 residues.